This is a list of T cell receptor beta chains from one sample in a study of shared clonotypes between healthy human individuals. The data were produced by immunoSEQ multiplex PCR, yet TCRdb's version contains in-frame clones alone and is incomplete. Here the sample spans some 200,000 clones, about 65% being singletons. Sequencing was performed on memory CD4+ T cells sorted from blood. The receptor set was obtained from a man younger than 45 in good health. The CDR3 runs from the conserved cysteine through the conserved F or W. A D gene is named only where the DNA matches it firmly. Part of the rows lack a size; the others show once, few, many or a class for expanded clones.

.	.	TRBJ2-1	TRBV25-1	TGTGCCAGCAACCCCAGGGGGGGTTATGAGCAGTTCTTC	CASNPRGGYEQFF
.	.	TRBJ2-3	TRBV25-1	TGTGCCAGCTCGCGCCCGGACAGCACAGATACGCAGTATTTT	CASSRPDSTDTQYF
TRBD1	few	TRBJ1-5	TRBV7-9	TGTGCCAGCAGCTTAGCGCTAGGGGGCGCGAGCAATCAGCCCCAGCATTTT	CASSLALGGASNQPQHF
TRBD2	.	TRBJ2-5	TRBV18	TGTGCCAGCTCACCATTGTCTAGCGGGAGCGAAGAGACCCAGTACTTC	CASSPLSSGSEETQYF
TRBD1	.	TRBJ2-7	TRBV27	TGTGCCAGCAGTTTCGGACAGGGAAGGGACGAGCAGTACTTC	CASSFGQGRDEQYF
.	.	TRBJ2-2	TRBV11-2	TGTGCCAGCAGCCTGGCGGGACTCAGAGGCTTCACCGGGGAGCTGTTTTTT	CASSLAGLRGFTGELFF
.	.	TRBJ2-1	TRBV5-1	TGCGCCAGCAGCGAATACAATGAGCAGTTCTTC	CASSEYNEQFF
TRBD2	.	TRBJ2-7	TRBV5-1	TGCGCCAGCAGCTCGACAGCGGGAAGCTACGAGCAGTACTTC	CASSSTAGSYEQYF
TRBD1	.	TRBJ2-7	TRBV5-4	TGTGCCAGCAGCTTGGGAGGGGGCACGATTGTCGAGCAGTACTTC	CASSLGGGTIVEQYF
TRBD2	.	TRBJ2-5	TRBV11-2	TGTGCCAGCAGCTTAGCAGGGGGGCTAGCGGGATCTGGGGAGACCCAGTACTTC	CASSLAGGLAGSGETQYF
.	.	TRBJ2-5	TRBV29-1	TGCAGCGTCCAAACGGGGGGCGAGACCCAGTACTTC	CSVQTGGETQYF
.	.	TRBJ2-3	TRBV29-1	TGCAGCGTAAACAGGGACACAGATACGCAGTATTTT	CSVNRDTDTQYF
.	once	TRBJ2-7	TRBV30	TGTGCCTGGAGTGTGGCTTTAGAGCAGTACTTC	CAWSVALEQYF
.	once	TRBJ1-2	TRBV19	TGTGCCAGTAGTATGCGACAGAACTATGGCTACACCTTC	CASSMRQNYGYTF
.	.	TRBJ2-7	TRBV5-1	TGCGCCAGCAGCGTCGGACGGACCCCCTACGAGCAGTACTTC	CASSVGRTPYEQYF
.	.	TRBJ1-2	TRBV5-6	TGTGCCAGTTTGGGACCGTTGAACTATGGCTACACCTTC	CASLGPLNYGYTF
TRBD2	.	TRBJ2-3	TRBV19	TGTGCCAGTAGTATTCGAAGCGGGAGTCGCACAGATACGCAGTATTTT	CASSIRSGSRTDTQYF
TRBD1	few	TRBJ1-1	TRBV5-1	TGCGCCAGCACGTACAGGGGCGATGGCACTGAAGCTTTCTTT	CASTYRGDGTEAFF
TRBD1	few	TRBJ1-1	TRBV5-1	TGCGCCAGCAGCCATACGTCAGGGGGCGCACGGACTGAAGCTTTCTTT	CASSHTSGGARTEAFF
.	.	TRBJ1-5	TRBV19	TGTGCCAGTAGTAGAATAAATCAGCCCCAGCATTTT	CASSRINQPQHF
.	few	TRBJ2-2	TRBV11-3	TGTGCCAGCAGCCCCGCAGCGAACACCGGGGAGCTGTTTTTT	CASSPAANTGELFF
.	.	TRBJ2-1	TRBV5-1	TGCGCCAGCAGCCGGGACGCGGGCAATGAGCAGTTCTTC	CASSRDAGNEQFF
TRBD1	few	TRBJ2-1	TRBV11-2	TGTGCCAGCAGCCCATTGACAGGGAAGGCCTACAATGAGCAGTTCTTC	CASSPLTGKAYNEQFF
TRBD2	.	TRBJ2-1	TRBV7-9	TGTGCCAGCAGCACCGGACTAGCAAACAATGAGCAGTTCTTC	CASSTGLANNEQFF
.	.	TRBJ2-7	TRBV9	TGTGCCAGCAGCGTAGATTGGGCAGGGGTATACGAGCAGTACTTC	CASSVDWAGVYEQYF
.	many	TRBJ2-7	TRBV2	TGTGCCAGCAGTGGAGACAGGCTCTACGAGCAGTACTTC	CASSGDRLYEQYF
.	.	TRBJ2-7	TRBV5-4	TGTGCCAGCAGCCCCGTGGGCAGGGTGGACGAGCAGTACTTC	CASSPVGRVDEQYF
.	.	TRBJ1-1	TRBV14	TGTGCCAGCAGCCAAGTGAACACTGAAGCTTTCTTT	CASSQVNTEAFF
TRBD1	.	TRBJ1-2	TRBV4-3	TGCGCCAGCAGCCCAGGGGGCGCGGTCTATTGGGGTGGCTACACCTTC	CASSPGGAVYWGGYTF
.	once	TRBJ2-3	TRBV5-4	TGTGCCAGCAGCTCCGAGCGGAACACAGATACGCAGTATTTT	CASSSERNTDTQYF
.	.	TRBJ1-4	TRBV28	TGTGCCAGTTCCCCGTCTGATAGTAATGAAAAACTGTTTTTT	CASSPSDSNEKLFF
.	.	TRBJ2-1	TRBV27	TGTGCCAGCAGTTTATCGGTGGACTACAATGAGCAGTTCTTC	CASSLSVDYNEQFF
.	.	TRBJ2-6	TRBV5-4	TGTGCCAGCGGGGTGGGCGGAAGGTCTGGGGCCAACGTCCTGACTTTC	CASGVGGRSGANVLTF
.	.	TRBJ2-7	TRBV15	TGTGCCACCAGCATCACGGTTACCTACGAGCAGTACTTC	CATSITVTYEQYF
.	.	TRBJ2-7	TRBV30	TGTGCCTGGAGCGGTGGACAGTCGTCCTACGAGCAGTACTTC	CAWSGGQSSYEQYF
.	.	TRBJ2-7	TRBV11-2	TGTGCCAGCAGCTTAGTTACTAGTCGGACCTACGAGCAGTACTTC	CASSLVTSRTYEQYF